The next 13 T cell receptor beta chains were all read from a single sample in a study of OX40 agonist ivuxolimab in advanced cancers. Sequencing was performed with immunoSEQ multiplex PCR; in TCRdb, only in-frame clones are kept and a portion is missing. The table has about 50,000 clones, 84% seen once. The sequencing here drew on CD4+ or CD8+ T cells sorted from blood, taken in a trial of the OX40 agonist ivuxolimab. The source of these receptors is an adult with an advanced solid tumor such as melanoma, head and neck, liver or kidney cancer.

V gene TRBV28 combines with J gene TRBJ1-1, with a tentative D call TRBD1 (6 bases). Deletions cut 3 bases from V and 1 base from J, with 15 bases between. Germline V lookup: CDR1 MDHEN, CDR2 SYDVKM. The CDR3 is 16 residues long. CDR3 sequence: CASSFRGALGNTEAFF. CDR3 coding DNA: TGTGCCAGCAGTTTTCGGGGGGCCCTCGGGAACACTGAAGCTTTCTTT.

The chain couples TRBV7-2 to TRBJ1-6; TRBD1 matches 7 bases. Germline CDR1 SGHTA, CDR2 FQGNSA. The CDR3 loop spans 17 amino acids. V lost 5 bases, J lost 7 bases, and 14 bases stayed unmatched. The CDR3 sequence is CASSLGVTGSGNSPLHF. The CDR3, as DNA: TGTGCCAGCAGCCTGGGGGTGACAGGGTCTGGGAATTCACCCCTCCACTTT. The full variable domain, its missing parts supplied by reference TRBV7-2 and TRBJ1-6, is GAGVSQSPSNKVTEKGKDVELRCDPISGHTALYWYRQSLGQGLEFLIYFQGNSAPDKSGLPSDRFSAERTGGSVSTLTIQRTQQEDSAVYLCASSLGVTGSGNSPLHFGNGTRLTVT.

This chain connects TRBV18 to TRBJ2-5; D remains ambiguous. Germline CDR1 reads KGHSH; CDR2 reads LQKENI. This CDR3 contains 14 residues. Trimming stripped 0 bases from V and 3 bases from J, with 8 bases between. CDR3 nucleotides: TGTGCCAGCTCACCACCCGCAGGCAAAGAGACCCAGTACTTC. Encoded protein: CASSPPAGKETQYF.

V is TRBV6-6 and J is TRBJ2-5, with 11 bases that match TRBD1. CDR3 size: 14 residues. CDR1 and CDR2 (germline): MNHNY, SVGAGI (reference sequence). The V and J ends lost 5 bases and 5 bases, in that order; junction bases with no gene match: 4. The CDR3 loop is CASSTRTGGETQYF. The CDR3 bases are TGTGCCAGCAGTACCCGGACAGGGGGCGAGACCCAGTACTTC.

This clone was picked up a small number of times. The genes are TRBV2 and TRBJ1-1; tentatively, D is TRBD1 (6 bases). The germline V gene encodes CDR1 SNHLY and CDR2 FYNNEI. V dropped 7 bases and J dropped 11 bases, with 14 bases sitting between them. CDR3 size: 11 residues. Here the CDR3 reads CASTRDRLAFF. In DNA form, the CDR3 reads TGTGCCAGCACCCGTGACAGGCTGGCTTTCTTT.

This clone was seen once. This rearrangement joins TRBV18 to TRBJ1-2, with D possibly being TRBD1 (5 bases). In germline, CDR1 is KGHSH, CDR2 LQKENI. V was cut by 0 bases and J by 8 bases, with 13 bases left in between. This CDR3 is built from 14 residues. CDR3 sequence reads: CASSPPGDRWGYTF. The CDR3 DNA reads TGTGCCAGCTCACCACCGGGTGACAGATGGGGCTACACCTTC.

The chain combines TRBV6-5 with TRBJ1-1; 8 positions agree with TRBD1. V was clipped by 6 bases and J by 4 bases; unmatched bases: 7. Germline lookup yields CDR1 MNHEY and CDR2 SVGAGI. This CDR3 region has 14 residues. CDR3 loop: CASRSTGGGTEAFF. As DNA, the CDR3 is TGTGCCAGCAGATCTACAGGGGGTGGCACTGAAGCTTTCTTT.

The V gene is TRBV7-2, the J gene TRBJ2-1; TRBD2 aligns across 13 bases. The CDR3 runs 16 residues. V shed 6 bases and J 4 bases; nucleotides not matched to a gene: 6. CDR1 and CDR2 from the germline V gene are SGHTA and FQGNSA. The CDR3 DNA sequence: TGTGCCAGCAGGCGGACTAGCGGGGGCCTATACAATGAGCAGTTCTTC. This sequence encodes CASRRTSGGLYNEQFF.

V gene TRBV7-8 combines with J gene TRBJ2-2; 8 positions agree with TRBD2. Losses at the gene ends were 4 bases for V and 6 bases for J; bases not matched to a gene: 4. Germline assignment: CDR1 SGHVS and CDR2 FQNEAQ. The CDR3 sequence is 14 residues long. The CDR3 nucleotides are TGTGCCAGCAGCTCTGGGACTAGTGCCGGGGAGCTGTTTTTT. This translates into CASSSGTSAGELFF.

This clone occurred once. The V call is TRBV6-5, the J call TRBJ1-3; D is unresolved. V was clipped by 0 bases and J by 3 bases, with 12 bases between them. The CDR3 sequence is 16 residues long. Germline CDR1 reads MNHEY; CDR2 reads SVGAGI. The CDR3 nucleotides read TGTGCCAGCAGTTACTCTGGCAGAGAGGGTGGAAACACCATATATTTT. Protein sequence: CASSYSGREGGNTIYF.

This clone was seen more than once but under ten times. The rearrangement joins TRBV5-6 to TRBJ2-7; D is perhaps TRBD1 (6 bases). The CDR3 totals 15 residues. Between the trimmed V and J ends, which lost 0 bases and 2 bases, there was a span of 12 bases. Germline CDR1 and CDR2: SGHDT and YYEEEE. CDR3 nucleotide sequence: TGTGCCAGCAGCTTGGTACTGGGGGCCGCCTACGAGCAGTACTTC. Amino acid sequence: CASSLVLGAAYEQYF.

This chain connects TRBV5-1 to TRBJ2-3; possible D gene TRBD2, 5 bases. The V end lost 3 bases, the J end lost 0 bases, and 14 bases lay between the germline ends. Germline V gene data show CDR1 as SGHRS and CDR2 as YFSETQ. This CDR3 contains 16 residues. CDR3 amino acids: CASSSVRDASTDTQYF. The DNA of the CDR3 is TGCGCCAGCAGCTCGGTTCGGGATGCTAGCACAGATACGCAGTATTTT.

The genes are TRBV5-1 and TRBJ1-2, with D hard to call. CDR1 is SGHRS and CDR2 is YFSETQ in the germline V gene. The length of the CDR3 is 13 residues. The germline V and J ends were trimmed by 4 bases and 6 bases, with 13 bases remaining between them. The CDR3 region has the DNA TGCGCCAGCAGCGTTGGGGAATTGAATGGCTACACCTTC. It is translated as CASSVGELNGYTF.